This T cell receptor (beta chain) was sequenced in a study of shared clonotypes between healthy human individuals. Some clones are missing from TCRdb's copy, which holds only in-frame ones; the method was immunoSEQ multiplex PCR. The sample holds roughly 2 million clones, under 97% seen once. CDR1 and CDR2 from the germline V gene are MRHNA and SNTAGT. V gave up 4 bases and J gave up 3 bases; unmatched junction bases: 6. The CDR3 spans 14 residues. This sequence was found in a man aged 18 to 29 in good health. The chain has TRBV6-4 and TRBJ2-7, with TRBD2 identical over 7 bases. Sequenced input: naive CD4+ T cells sorted from blood. Documented subset: CD45RA+ positively selected. CDR3 DNA sequence: TGTGCCAGCAGTGCCGTCCCGGGAGGCTACGAGCAGTACTTC. Its protein product is CASSAVPGGYEQYF.